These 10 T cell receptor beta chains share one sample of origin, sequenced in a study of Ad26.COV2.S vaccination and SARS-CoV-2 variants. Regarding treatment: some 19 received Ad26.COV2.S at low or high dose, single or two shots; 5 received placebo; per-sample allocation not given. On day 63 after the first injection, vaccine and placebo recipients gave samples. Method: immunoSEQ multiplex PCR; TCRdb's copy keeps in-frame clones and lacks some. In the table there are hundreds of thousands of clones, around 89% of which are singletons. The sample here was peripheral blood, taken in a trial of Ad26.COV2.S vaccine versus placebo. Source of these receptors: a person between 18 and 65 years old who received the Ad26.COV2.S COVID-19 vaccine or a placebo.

The CDR3 bases are TGCGCCAGCAGCTTACCAACGAACACTGAAGCTTTCTTT. It encodes CASSLPTNTEAFF. V and J are TRBV5-1 and TRBJ1-1; D is uncertain. The CDR3 extends over 13 amino acids. V gave up 2 bases and J gave up 1 base, with 6 bases separating them. Germline V CDR1 and CDR2: SGHRS, YFSETQ.

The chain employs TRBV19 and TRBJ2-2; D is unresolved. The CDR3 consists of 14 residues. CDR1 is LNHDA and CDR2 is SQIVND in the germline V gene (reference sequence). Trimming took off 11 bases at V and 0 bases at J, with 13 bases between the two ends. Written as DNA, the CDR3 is TGTGCCTCCCAGCCCTCCGCGAACACCGGGGAGCTGTTTTTT. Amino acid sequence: CASQPSANTGELFF.

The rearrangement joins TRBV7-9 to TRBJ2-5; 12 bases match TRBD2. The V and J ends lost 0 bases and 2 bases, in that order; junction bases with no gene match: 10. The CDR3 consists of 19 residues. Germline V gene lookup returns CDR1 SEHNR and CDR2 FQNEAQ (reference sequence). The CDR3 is CASSLALLAGGKSQETQYF. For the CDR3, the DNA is TGTGCCAGCAGCTTAGCGCTACTAGCGGGAGGAAAATCACAAGAGACCCAGTACTTC.

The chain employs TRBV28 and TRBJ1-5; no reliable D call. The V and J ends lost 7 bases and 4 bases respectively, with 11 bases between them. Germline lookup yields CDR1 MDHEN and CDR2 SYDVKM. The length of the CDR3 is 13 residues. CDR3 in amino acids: CASTPDRNQPQHF. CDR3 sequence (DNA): TGTGCCAGCACCCCGGACCGAAATCAGCCCCAGCATTTT.

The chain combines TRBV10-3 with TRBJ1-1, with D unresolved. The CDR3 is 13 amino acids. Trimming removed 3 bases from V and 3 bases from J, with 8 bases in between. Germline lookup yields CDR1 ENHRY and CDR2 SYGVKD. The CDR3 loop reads CAISDQKDTEAFF. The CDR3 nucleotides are TGTGCCATCAGTGATCAGAAGGACACTGAAGCTTTCTTT.

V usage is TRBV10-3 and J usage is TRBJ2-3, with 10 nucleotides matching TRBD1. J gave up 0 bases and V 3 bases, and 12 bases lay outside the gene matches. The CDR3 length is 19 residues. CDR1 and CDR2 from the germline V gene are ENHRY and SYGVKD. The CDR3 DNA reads TGTGCCATCAGTGACGGGACAGGGGCGCTCCCCCTTAGCACAGATACGCAGTATTTT. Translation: CAISDGTGALPLSTDTQYF.

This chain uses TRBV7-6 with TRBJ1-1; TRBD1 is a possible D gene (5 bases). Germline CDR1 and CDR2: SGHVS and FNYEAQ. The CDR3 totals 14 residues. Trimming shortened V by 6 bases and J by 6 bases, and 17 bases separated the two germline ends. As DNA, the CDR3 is TGTGCCAGCAGTTATCAGGGCTCAGGGTCTGAAGCTTTCTTT. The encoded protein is CASSYQGSGSEAFF. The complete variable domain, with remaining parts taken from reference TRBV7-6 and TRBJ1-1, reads GAGVSQSPRYKVTKRGQDVALRCDPISGHVSLYWYRQALGQGPEFLTYFNYEAQQDKSGLPNDRFSAERPEGSISTLTIQRTEQRDSAMYRCASSYQGSGSEAFFGQGTRLTVV.

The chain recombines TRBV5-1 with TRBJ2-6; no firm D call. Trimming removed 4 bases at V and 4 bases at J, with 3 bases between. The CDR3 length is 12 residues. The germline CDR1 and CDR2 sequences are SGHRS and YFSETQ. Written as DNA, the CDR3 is TGCGCCAGCAGCCCGGGGGCCAACGTCCTGACTTTC. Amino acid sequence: CASSPGANVLTF.

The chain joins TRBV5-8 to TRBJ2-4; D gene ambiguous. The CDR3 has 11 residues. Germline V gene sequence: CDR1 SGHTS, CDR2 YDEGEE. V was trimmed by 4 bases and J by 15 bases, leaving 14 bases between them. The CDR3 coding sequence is TGTGCCAGCAGCCATATCTCCCATCTGTACTTC. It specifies CASSHISHLYF.

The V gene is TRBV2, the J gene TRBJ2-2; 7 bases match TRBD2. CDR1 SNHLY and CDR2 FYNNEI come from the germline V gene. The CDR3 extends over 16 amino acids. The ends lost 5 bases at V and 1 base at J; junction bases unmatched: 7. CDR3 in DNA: TGTGCCAGCAGTCAAGGACTAGGGGAGAACACCGGGGAGCTGTTTTTT. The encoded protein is CASSQGLGENTGELFF.